This T cell receptor (beta chain) was observed in a study of OX40 agonist ivuxolimab in advanced cancers. Study findings and constraints: Some patients who did not respond also had low normalized T-cell clonal expansion.

This clone was seen a single time. Its cognate antigen is unknown. This table comes from immunoSEQ multiplex PCR, and its TCRdb copy is limited to in-frame clones, with some not included. There are tens of thousands of clones in the sample; 87% occur only once, and 16% lies in the top ten. Here the sequenced sample was CD4+ or CD8+ T cells sorted from blood, taken in a trial of the OX40 agonist ivuxolimab. This clonotype originated in an adult with an advanced solid tumor such as melanoma, head and neck, liver or kidney cancer.

The CDR3 here is CASGETTWNTIYF. CDR3 nucleotides: TGTGCCAGTGGGGAGACGACGTGGAACACCATATATTTT. The chain uses TRBV19 and TRBJ1-3; D remains ambiguous. Trimming pared 8 bases from V and 7 bases from J, leaving 15 bases between. The germline CDR1 and CDR2 sequences are LNHDA and SQIVND (reference sequence). This CDR3 is built from 13 residues.